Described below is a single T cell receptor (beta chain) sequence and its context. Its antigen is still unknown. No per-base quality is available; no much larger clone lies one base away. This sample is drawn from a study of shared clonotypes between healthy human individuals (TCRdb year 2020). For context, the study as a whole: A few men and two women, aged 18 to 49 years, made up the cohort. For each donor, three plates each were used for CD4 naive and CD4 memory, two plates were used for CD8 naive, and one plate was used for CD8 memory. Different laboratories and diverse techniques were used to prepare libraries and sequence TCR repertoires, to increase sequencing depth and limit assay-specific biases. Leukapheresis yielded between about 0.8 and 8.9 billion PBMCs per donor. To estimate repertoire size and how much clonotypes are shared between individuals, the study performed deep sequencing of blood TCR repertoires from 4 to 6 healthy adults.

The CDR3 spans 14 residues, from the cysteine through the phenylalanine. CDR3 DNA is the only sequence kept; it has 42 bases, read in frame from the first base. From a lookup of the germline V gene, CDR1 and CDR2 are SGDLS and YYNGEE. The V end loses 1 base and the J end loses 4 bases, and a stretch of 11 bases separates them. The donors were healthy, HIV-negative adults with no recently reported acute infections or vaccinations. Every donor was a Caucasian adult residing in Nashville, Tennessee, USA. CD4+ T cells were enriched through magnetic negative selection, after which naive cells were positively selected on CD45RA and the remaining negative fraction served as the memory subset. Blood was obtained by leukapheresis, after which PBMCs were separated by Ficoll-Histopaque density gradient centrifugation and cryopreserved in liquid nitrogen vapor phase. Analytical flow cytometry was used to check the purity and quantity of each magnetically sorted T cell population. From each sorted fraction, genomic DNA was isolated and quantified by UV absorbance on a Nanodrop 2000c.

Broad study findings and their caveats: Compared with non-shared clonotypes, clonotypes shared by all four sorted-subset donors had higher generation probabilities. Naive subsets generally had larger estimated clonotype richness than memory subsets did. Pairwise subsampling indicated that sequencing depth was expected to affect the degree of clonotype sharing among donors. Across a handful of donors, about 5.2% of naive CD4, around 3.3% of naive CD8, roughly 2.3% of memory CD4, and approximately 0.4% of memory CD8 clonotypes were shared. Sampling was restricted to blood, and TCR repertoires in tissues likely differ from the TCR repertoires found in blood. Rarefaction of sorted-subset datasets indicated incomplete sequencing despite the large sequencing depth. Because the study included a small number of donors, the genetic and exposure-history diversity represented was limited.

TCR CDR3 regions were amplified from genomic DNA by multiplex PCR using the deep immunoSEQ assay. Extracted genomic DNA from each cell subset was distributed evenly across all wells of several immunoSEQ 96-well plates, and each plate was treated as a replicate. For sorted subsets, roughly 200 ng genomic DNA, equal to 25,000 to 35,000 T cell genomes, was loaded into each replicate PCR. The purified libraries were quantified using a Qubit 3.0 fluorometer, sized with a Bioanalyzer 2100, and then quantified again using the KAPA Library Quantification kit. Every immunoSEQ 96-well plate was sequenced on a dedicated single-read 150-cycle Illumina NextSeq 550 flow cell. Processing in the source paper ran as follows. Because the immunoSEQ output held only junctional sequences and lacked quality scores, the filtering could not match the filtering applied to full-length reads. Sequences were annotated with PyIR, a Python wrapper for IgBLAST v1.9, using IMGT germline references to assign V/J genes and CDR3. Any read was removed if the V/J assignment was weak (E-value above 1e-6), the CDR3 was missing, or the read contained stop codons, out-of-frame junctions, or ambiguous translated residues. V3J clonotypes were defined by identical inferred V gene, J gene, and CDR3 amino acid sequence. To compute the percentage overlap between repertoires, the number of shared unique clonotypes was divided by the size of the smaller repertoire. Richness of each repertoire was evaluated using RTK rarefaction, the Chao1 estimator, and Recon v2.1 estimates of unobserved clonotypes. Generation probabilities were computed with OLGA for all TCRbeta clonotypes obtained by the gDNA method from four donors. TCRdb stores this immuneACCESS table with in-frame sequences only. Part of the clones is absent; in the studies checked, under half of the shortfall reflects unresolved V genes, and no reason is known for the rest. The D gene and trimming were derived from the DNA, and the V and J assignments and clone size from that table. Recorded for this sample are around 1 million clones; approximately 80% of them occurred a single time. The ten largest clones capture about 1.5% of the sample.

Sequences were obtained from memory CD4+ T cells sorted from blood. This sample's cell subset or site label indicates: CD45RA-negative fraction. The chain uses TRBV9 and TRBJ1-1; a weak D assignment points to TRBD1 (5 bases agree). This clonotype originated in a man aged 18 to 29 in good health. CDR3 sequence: CASSVQTGGTEAFF. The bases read TGTGCCAGCAGCGTACAGACTGGGGGCACTGAAGCTTTCTTT.